The clone carrying this T cell receptor beta chain was observed many times. Germline values: CDR1 LGHDT, CDR2 YNNKEL (reference sequence). CDR3 length: 13 residues. The ends were cut back, 1 base at V and 8 bases at J, with 11 bases in the middle. The data belong to a study of response to subunit inactivated influenza vaccine. TCRdb used MiXCR to reprocess the RT-PCR reads, holding one entry per CDR3 protein. The table shows approximately 530,000 distinct CDR3 sequences, with more than 7% occurring only once. This TCR was sampled from a man in his fifties or sixties who received an inactivated influenza vaccine. The chain joins TRBV3-1 to TRBJ1-2; perhaps TRBD1 as D (5 bases). The source was PBMCs from blood, collected roughly 24 months after vaccination. Written as DNA, the CDR3 is TGTGCCAGCAGCCAAGCGAGGGGCGAAGGCTACACCTTC. Its protein is CASSQARGEGYTF.